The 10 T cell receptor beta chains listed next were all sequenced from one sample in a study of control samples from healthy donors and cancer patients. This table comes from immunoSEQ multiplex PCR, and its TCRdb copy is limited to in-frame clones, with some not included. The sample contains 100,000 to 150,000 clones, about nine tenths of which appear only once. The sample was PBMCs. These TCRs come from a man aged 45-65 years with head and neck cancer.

CDR3 amino acids: CASSQERLATNEKLFF. The CDR3 region has the DNA TGCGCCAGCAGCCAAGAGAGGCTGGCAACTAATGAAAAACTGTTTTTT. The chain couples TRBV4-1 to TRBJ1-4, with D hard to call. Trimming removed 0 bases at V and 0 bases at J, with 8 bases between. The CDR3 runs 16 residues. CDR1 MGHRA and CDR2 YSYEKL come from the germline V gene.

The CDR3 DNA sequence: TGTGCCAGCTCACCTAGGCCAGACAATCAGCCCCAGCATTTT. It yields the protein CASSPRPDNQPQHF. The chain recombines TRBV18 with TRBJ1-5; no firm D call. The CDR3 is 14 residues long. The ends were cut back, 3 bases at V and 3 bases at J, with 9 bases in the middle. The V gene's germline CDR1 is KGHSH and CDR2 LQKENI. Filled out from reference TRBV18 and TRBJ1-5, the complete variable domain reads NAGVMQNPRHLVRRRGQEARLRCSPMKGHSHVYWYRQLPEEGLKFMVYLQKENIIDESGMPKERFSAEFPKEGPSILRIQQVVRGDSAAYFCASSPRPDNQPQHFGDGTRLSIL.

The CDR3 DNA is TGTGCCAGCACCGGCGACAAGTCAGAGACCCAGTACTTC. It codes for CASTGDKSETQYF. V usage is TRBV2 and J usage is TRBJ2-5, with no clear D. The CDR3 spans 13 residues. Trimming left V 7 bases short and J 4 bases short, with 13 bases between. Germline CDR1 reads SNHLY; CDR2 reads FYNNEI.

CDR3 DNA: TGCGCCAGCAGCCCTGAGGGGTCTAGCGGGATTAGCACAGATACGCAGTATTTT. It is translated as CASSPEGSSGISTDTQYF. V gene TRBV4-1 combines with J gene TRBJ2-3, with 9 bases aligning to TRBD2. CDR1 is MGHRA and CDR2 is YSYEKL in the germline V gene. V was clipped by 4 bases and J by 0 bases; unmatched bases: 11. The CDR3 is 18 amino acids.

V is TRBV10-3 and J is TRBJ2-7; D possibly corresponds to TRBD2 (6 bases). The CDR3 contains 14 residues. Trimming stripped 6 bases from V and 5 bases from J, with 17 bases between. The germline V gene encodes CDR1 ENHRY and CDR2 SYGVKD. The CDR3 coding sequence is TGTGCCATCAGGGACTACCGGGATGAAAACGAGCAGTACTTC. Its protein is CAIRDYRDENEQYF.

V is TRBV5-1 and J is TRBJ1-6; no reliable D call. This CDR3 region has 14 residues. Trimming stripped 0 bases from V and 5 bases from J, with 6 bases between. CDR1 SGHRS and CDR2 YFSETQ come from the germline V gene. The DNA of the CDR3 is TGCGCCAGCAGCTTGGGCGAGAATAATTCACCCCTCCACTTT. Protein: CASSLGENNSPLHF.

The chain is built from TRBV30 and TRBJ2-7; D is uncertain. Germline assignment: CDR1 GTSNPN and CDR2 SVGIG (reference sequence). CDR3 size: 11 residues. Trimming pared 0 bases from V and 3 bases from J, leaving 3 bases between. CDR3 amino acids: CAWSVNYEQYF. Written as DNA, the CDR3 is TGTGCCTGGAGTGTAAACTACGAGCAGTACTTC.

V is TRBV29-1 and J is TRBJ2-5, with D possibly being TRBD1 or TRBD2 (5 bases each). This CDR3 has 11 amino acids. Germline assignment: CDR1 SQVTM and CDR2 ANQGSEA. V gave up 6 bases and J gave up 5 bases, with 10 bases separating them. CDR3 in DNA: TGCAGCGTCCACTGGGGGGAGACCCAGTACTTC. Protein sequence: CSVHWGETQYF. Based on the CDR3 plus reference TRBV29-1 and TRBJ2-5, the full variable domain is SAVISQKPSRDICQRGTSLTIQCQVDSQVTMMFWYRQQPGQSLTLIATANQGSEATYESGFVIDKFPISRPNLTFSTLTVSNMSPEDSSIYLCSVHWGETQYFGPGTRLLVL.

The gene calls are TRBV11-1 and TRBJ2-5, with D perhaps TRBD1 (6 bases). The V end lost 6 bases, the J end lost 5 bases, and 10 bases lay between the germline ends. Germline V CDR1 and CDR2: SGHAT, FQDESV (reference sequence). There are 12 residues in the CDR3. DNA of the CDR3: TGTGCCAGCAGGAAGGGGGAGGAGACCCAGTACTTC. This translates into CASRKGEETQYF.

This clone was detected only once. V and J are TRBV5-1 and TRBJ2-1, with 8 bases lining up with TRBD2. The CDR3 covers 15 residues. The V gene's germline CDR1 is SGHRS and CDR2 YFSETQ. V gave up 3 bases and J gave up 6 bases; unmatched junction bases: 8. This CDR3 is CASSSQPGGPNEQFF. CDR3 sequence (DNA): TGCGCCAGCAGCTCCCAACCGGGAGGGCCCAATGAGCAGTTCTTC.